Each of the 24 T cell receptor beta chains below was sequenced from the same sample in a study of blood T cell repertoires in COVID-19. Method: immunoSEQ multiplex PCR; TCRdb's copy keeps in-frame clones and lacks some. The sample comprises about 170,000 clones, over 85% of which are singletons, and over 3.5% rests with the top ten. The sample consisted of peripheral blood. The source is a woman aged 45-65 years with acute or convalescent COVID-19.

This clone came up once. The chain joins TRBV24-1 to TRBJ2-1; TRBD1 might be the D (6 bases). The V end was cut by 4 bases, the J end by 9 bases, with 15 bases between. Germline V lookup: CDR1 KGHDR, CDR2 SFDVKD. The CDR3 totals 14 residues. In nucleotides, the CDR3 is TGTGCCACCAGTGACCCGACAGGTGGATTTGAGCAGTTCTTC. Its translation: CATSDPTGGFEQFF.

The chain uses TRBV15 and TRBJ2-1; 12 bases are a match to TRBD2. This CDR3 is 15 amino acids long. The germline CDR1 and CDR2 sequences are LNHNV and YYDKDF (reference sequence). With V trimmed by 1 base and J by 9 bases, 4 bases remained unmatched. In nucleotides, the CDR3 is TGTGCCACCAGCAGAGGACTAGCGGGAGTGAGTGAGCAGTTCTTC. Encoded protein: CATSRGLAGVSEQFF.

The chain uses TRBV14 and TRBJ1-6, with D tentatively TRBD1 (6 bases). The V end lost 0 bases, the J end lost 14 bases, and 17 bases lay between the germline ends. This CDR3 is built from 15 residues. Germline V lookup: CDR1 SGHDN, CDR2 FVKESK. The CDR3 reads CASSQDSQQGRALHF. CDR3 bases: TGTGCCAGCAGCCAAGATAGCCAGCAGGGGAGGGCCCTCCACTTT. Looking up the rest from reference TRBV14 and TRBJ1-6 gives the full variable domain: EAGVTQFPSHSVIEKGQTVTLRCDPISGHDNLYWYRRVMGKEIKFLLHFVKESKQDESGMPNNRFLAERTGGTYSTLKVQPAELEDSGVYFCASSQDSQQGRALHFGNGTRLTVT.

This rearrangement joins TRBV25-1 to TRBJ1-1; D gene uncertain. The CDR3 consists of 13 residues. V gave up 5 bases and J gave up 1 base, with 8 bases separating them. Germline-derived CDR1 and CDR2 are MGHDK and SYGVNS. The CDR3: CASSRNRNTEAFF. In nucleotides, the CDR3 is TGTGCCAGCAGTCGAAACAGGAACACTGAAGCTTTCTTT.

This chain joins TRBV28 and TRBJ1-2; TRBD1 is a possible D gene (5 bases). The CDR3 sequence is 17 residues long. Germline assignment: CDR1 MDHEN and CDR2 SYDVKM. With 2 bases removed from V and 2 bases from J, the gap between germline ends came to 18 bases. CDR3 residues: CASSLLGRGLVNYGYTF. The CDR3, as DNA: TGTGCCAGCAGTTTACTCGGTAGGGGCCTCGTAAACTATGGCTACACCTTC.

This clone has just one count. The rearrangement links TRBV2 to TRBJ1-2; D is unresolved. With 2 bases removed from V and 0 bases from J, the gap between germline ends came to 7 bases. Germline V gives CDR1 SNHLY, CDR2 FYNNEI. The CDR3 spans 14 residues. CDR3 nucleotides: TGTGCCAGCAGTGAACCTTCCGCTAACTATGGCTACACCTTC. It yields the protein CASSEPSANYGYTF. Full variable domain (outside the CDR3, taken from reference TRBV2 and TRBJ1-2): EPEVTQTPSHQVTQMGQEVILRCVPISNHLYFYWYRQILGQKVEFLVSFYNNEISEKSEIFDDQFSVERPDGSNFTLKIRSTKLEDSAMYFCASSEPSANYGYTFGSGTRLTVV.

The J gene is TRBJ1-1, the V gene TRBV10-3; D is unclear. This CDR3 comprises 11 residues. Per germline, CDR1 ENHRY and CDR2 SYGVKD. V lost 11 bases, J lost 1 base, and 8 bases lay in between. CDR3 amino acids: CAARGNTEAFF. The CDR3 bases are TGTGCCGCACGGGGGAACACTGAAGCTTTCTTT.

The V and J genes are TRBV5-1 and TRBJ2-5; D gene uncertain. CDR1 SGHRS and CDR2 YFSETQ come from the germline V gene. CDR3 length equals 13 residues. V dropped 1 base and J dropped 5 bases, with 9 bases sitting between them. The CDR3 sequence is CASSLRVMETQYF. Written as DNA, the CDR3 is TGCGCCAGCAGCTTGCGAGTAATGGAGACCCAGTACTTC.

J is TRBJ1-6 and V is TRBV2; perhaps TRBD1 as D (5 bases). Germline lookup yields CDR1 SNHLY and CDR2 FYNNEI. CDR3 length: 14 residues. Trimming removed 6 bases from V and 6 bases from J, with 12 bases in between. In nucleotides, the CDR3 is TGTGCCAGCAGGGGAGGCAGGGTTAATTCACCCCTCCACTTT. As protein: CASRGGRVNSPLHF.

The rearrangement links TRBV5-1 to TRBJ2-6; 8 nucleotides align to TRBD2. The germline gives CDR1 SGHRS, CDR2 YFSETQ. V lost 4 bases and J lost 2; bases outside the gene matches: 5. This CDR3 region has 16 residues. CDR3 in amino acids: CASSNRGGTGANVLTF. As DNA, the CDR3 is TGCGCCAGCAGCAATCGCGGGGGGACTGGGGCCAACGTCCTGACTTTC.

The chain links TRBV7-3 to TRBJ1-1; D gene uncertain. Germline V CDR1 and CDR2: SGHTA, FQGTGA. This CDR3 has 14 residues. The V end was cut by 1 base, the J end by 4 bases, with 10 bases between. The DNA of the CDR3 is TGTGCCAGCAGCTTAAGGCAGAGGAGCACTGAAGCTTTCTTT. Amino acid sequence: CASSLRQRSTEAFF.

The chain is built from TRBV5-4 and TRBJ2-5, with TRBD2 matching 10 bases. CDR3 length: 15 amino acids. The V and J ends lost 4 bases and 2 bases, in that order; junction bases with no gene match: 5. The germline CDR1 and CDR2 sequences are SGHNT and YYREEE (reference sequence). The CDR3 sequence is CASSLGLAVQETQYF. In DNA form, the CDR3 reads TGTGCCAGCAGCCTTGGACTAGCGGTACAAGAGACCCAGTACTTC.

CDR3 in DNA: TGTGCCAGCAGCCTCGGGGGGGGACAGTCATCCTATGGCTACACCTTC. Residues: CASSLGGGQSSYGYTF. This chain connects TRBV7-2 to TRBJ1-2; 7 bases fit TRBD1. The CDR3 has 16 amino acids. Unmatched junction bases numbered 13, after V lost 5 bases and J lost 4 bases. Germline CDR1 and CDR2: SGHTA and FQGNSA.

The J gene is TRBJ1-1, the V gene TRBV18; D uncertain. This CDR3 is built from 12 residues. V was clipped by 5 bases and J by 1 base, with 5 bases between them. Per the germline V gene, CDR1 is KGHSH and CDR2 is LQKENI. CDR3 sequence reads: CASSLQNTEAFF. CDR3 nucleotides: TGTGCCAGCTCATTACAGAACACTGAAGCTTTCTTT.

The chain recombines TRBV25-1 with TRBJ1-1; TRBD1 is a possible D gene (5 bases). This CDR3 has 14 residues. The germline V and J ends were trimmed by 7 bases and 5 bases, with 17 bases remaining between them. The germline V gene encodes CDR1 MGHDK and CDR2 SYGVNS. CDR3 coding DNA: TGTGCCAGCACTCCCTTGGGTGGGGGGACTGAAGCTTTCTTT. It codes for CASTPLGGGTEAFF.

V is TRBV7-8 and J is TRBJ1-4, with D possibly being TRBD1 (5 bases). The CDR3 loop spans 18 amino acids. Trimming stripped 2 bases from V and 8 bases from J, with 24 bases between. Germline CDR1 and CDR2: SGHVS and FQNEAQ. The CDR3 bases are TGTGCCAGCAGCTTACCCGGGACGGGAGTACATTCGGAAGAAAAACTGTTTTTT. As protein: CASSLPGTGVHSEEKLFF.

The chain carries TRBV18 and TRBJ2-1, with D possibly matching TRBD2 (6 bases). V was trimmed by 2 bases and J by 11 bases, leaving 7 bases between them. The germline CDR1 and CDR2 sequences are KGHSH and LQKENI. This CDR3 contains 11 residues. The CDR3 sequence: CASSPGRQQFF. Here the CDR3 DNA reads TGTGCCAGCTCACCAGGGAGGCAGCAGTTCTTC.

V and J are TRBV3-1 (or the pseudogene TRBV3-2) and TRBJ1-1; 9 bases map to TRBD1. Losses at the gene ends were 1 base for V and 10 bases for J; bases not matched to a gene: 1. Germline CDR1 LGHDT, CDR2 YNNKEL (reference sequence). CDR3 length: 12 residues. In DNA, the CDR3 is TGTGCCAGCAGCCAAGGACAGGGGGGAGCTTTCTTT. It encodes CASSQGQGGAFF.

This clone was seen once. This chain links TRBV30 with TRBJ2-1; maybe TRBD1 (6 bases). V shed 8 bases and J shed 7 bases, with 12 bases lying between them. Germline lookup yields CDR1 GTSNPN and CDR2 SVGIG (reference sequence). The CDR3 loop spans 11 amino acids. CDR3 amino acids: CAARRGNEQFF. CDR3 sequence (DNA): TGTGCCGCCAGAAGGGGGAATGAGCAGTTCTTC.

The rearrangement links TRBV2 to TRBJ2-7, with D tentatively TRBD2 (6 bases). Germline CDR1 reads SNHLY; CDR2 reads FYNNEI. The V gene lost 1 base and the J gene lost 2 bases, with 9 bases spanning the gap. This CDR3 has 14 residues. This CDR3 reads CASSEGTNTYEQYF. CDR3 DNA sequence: TGTGCCAGCAGTGAAGGGACTAATACCTACGAGCAGTACTTC.

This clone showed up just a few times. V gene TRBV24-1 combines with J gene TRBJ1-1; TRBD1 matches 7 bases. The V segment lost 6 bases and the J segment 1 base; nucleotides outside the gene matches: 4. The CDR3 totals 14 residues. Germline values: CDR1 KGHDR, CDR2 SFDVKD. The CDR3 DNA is TGTGCCACCAGTCCGACAGGGAAGAACACTGAAGCTTTCTTT. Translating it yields CATSPTGKNTEAFF.

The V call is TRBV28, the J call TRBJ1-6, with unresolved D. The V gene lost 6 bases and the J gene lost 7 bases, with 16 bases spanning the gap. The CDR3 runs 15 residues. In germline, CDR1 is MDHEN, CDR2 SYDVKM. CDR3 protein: CASSGEGGRNSPLHF. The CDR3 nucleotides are TGTGCCAGCAGCGGAGAGGGAGGCCGAAATTCACCCCTCCACTTT.

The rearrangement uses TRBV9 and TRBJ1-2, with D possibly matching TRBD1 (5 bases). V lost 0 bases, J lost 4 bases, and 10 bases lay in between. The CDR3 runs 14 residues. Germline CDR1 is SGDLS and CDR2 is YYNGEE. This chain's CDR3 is CASSVAGPSYGYTF. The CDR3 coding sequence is TGTGCCAGCAGCGTAGCAGGGCCTTCCTATGGCTACACCTTC.

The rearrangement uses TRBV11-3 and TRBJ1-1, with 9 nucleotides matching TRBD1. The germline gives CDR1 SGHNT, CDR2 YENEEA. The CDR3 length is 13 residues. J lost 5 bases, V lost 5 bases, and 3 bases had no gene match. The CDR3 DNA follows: TGTGCCAGCAGCCAGGACAGGGGAACTGAAGCTTTCTTT. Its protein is CASSQDRGTEAFF.